One and the same sample provided the 8 T cell receptor beta chains below, sequenced in a study of regulatory T cells in long-lasting Graves disease. Assembly of TCR beta libraries relied on iRepertoire HTBI primers together with Arm-PCR of CDR3 regions. In TCRdb, the multiplex PCR reads were re-called with MiXCR into one record per CDR3 protein. The sample contains about 530,000 distinct CDR3 sequences, 15% to 20% of which appear only once. This sample's time point: newly diagnosed GD, antithyroid drugs for less than 3 months. Scientists built the TCR library using RNA that was extracted from PBMCs. The same specimen was also included in a second study, on T cells in Graves' hyperthyroidism and ophthalmopathy.

Sample: peripheral blood mononuclear cells (PBMCs), taken at new diagnosis, from a patient treated with antithyroid drugs. The origin of the receptors is a middle-aged woman with Graves disease.

The CDR3, as DNA: TGTGCCAGCAGGCCGTCCGGGACAGGGCGCACCGGGGAGCTGTTTTTT. Protein sequence: CASRPSGTGRTGELFF. This chain uses TRBV28 with TRBJ2-2; 9 bases agree with TRBD1. The CDR3 is made up of 16 amino acids. The ends lost 6 bases at V and 4 bases at J; junction bases unmatched: 9. Per germline, CDR1 MDHEN and CDR2 SYDVKM.

CDR3 sequence: CASSIRPVTQGAGEKLFF. The CDR3 DNA sequence: TGCGCCAGCAGCATCCGACCGGTAACCCAGGGGGCAGGAGAAAAACTGTTTTTT. This chain connects TRBV5-1 to TRBJ1-4; 8 nucleotides agree with TRBD1. Trimming cost V 4 bases and J 8 bases; bases outside gene matches: 19. Germline V CDR1 and CDR2: SGHRS, YFSETQ. CDR3 length equals 18 residues.

The V call is TRBV6-2 or TRBV6-3, the J call TRBJ2-5, with D perhaps TRBD2 (7 bases). The CDR3 is made up of 15 amino acids. Germline-derived CDR1 and CDR2 are MNHEY and SVGEGT. The ends were cut back, 7 bases at V and 2 bases at J, with 17 bases in the middle. The CDR3 bases are TGTGCCAGCACCGAGTCGGGGGGCCGACAAGAGACCCAGTACTTC. Protein: CASTESGGRQETQYF.

There are a few counts of this clonotype. The V and J genes are TRBV6-1 and TRBJ2-5, with unresolved D. The CDR3 totals 11 residues. Germline CDR1 is MNHNS and CDR2 is SASEGT. V dropped 7 bases and J dropped 6 bases, with 9 bases sitting between them. This chain's CDR3 is CASMGKKTQYF. The CDR3 DNA reads as TGTGCCAGCATGGGCAAGAAGACCCAGTACTTC.

There are many counts of this clonotype. The chain recombines TRBV12-3 or TRBV12-4 with TRBJ1-2; possibly TRBD1 for D (5 bases). Between the trimmed V and J ends, which lost 3 bases and 8 bases, there was a span of 16 bases. The CDR3 spans 14 residues. CDR3 nucleotide sequence: TGTGCCAGCAGTTTTTTGGGGGGAGAAAGGGGCTACACCTTC. Translation: CASSFLGGERGYTF.

This clonotype has a handful of counts. The chain uses TRBV7-3 and TRBJ2-1; 9 nucleotides align to TRBD2. V lost 5 bases, J lost 4 bases, and 6 bases stayed unmatched. Germline V gene data show CDR1 as SGHTA and CDR2 as FQGTGA. CDR3 size: 15 residues. The CDR3 bases are TGTGCCAGCAGCCCAAAGCGGGGGGAGTACAATGAGCAGTTCTTC. It encodes CASSPKRGEYNEQFF.

The chain has TRBV3-1 and TRBJ2-5; 8 bases are a match to TRBD2. The CDR3 totals 13 residues. V was pared by 8 bases and J by 5 bases, with 7 bases of the junction left unmatched. Germline V gene sequence: CDR1 LGHDT, CDR2 YNNKEL (reference sequence). Here the CDR3 DNA reads TGTGCCAGCGGGGGGACTAGATTGGAGACCCAGTACTTC. Translated, it gives CASGGTRLETQYF.

V and J are TRBV2 and TRBJ2-2; 8 bases fit TRBD1. This CDR3 region has 16 residues. Trimming removed 6 bases from V and 4 bases from J; junction bases left unmatched: 10. CDR1 and CDR2 from the germline V gene are SNHLY and FYNNEI. In DNA, the CDR3 is TGTGCCAGCAGCCTCCGAGACAGGGGAAGCACCGGGGAGCTGTTTTTT. Its protein is CASSLRDRGSTGELFF.